This T cell receptor (beta chain) was sequenced for a study of blood T cell repertoires in COVID-19. Study at large: Samples of COVID-19 (acute and convalescent) were obtained from the United States, Italy and Spain. T cells, B-cell-depleted T cells, or PBMCs provided the cDNA or gDNA that served as material.

Source study methods: Quantification of nucleated cells was approximated via reference gene primer amplification. TCRdb's table, derived via immunoSEQ multiplex PCR, lists solely in-frame clones and lacks some. V, J and clone size were drawn from that table, and D and trimming were deduced from the DNA. The sample lists approximately 52,000 clones; less than 95% were seen once. The length of the CDR3 is 13 residues. Deletions cut 6 bases from V and 6 bases from J, with 14 bases between. The clonotype originates from a middle-aged man with acute or convalescent COVID-19. The V and J genes are TRBV12-3 or TRBV12-4 and TRBJ1-2; tentatively, D is TRBD1 (6 bases). Specimen: peripheral blood. CDR3 sequence reads: CASRGAAGDGYTF. The CDR3, as DNA: TGTGCCAGCAGGGGGGCGGCCGGCGATGGCTACACCTTC.